These 24 T cell receptor beta chains share one sample of origin, sequenced in a study of blood T cell repertoires in COVID-19. Assay: immunoSEQ multiplex PCR; the TCRdb copy retains only in-frame clones and omits some. Here the sample spans about 210,000 clones, about 89% being singletons. Specimen: peripheral blood. These receptors were collected from a middle-aged woman with acute or convalescent COVID-19.

The V gene is TRBV7-6, the J gene TRBJ2-5; a weak D match, TRBD1 (6 bases). The V gene lost 1 base and the J gene lost 3 bases, with 18 bases spanning the gap. The CDR3 runs to 17 residues. Germline loops: CDR1 SGHVS, CDR2 FNYEAQ. CDR3 sequence: CASSLEGPGAGEETQYF. In DNA, the CDR3 is TGTGCCAGCAGCTTAGAAGGGCCAGGTGCAGGGGAAGAGACCCAGTACTTC.

This sequence joins TRBV5-4 and TRBJ1-1; possible D gene TRBD1, 5 bases. The V end was cut by 4 bases, the J end by 0 bases, with 16 bases between. Germline-derived CDR1 and CDR2 are SGHNT and YYREEE (reference sequence). There are 16 residues in the CDR3. CDR3 bases: TGTGCCAGCAGCCTGTCGGGGGGGTTCATGAACACTGAAGCTTTCTTT. Translation gives CASSLSGGFMNTEAFF. The whole variable domain, filled in from reference TRBV5-4 and TRBJ1-1, reads ETGVTQSPTHLIKTRGQQVTLRCSSQSGHNTVSWYQQALGQGPQFIFQYYREEENGRGNFPPRFSGLQFPNYSSELNVNALELDDSALYLCASSLSGGFMNTEAFFGQGTRLTVV.

This rearrangement joins TRBV7-9 to TRBJ1-1; tentative D call: TRBD1 (6 bases). The V end was cut by 4 bases, the J end by 4 bases, with 16 bases between. CDR1 and CDR2 from the germline V gene are SEHNR and FQNEAQ (reference sequence). The CDR3 is 15 amino acids. CDR3 nucleotides: TGTGCCAGCAGCTCCACTATGACAGGACCCACTGAAGCTTTCTTT. The encoded protein is CASSSTMTGPTEAFF.

The gene calls are TRBV9 and TRBJ1-2, with a possible D match to TRBD1 (6 bases). This CDR3 spans 17 amino acids. The germline V gene has CDR1 SGDLS and CDR2 YYNGEE. V dropped 0 bases and J dropped 2 bases, with 17 bases sitting between them. The CDR3 nucleotides read TGTGCCAGCAGCGTAGGCCTAACCAACAGGGACAACTATGGCTACACCTTC. Amino acids: CASSVGLTNRDNYGYTF.

This sequence joins TRBV7-9 and TRBJ2-1; D gene ambiguous. V lost 2 bases and J lost 2, with 10 bases in between. Germline V CDR1 and CDR2: SEHNR, FQNEAQ (reference sequence). The CDR3 is 15 residues long. CDR3 residues: CASSLHFSPYNEQFF. The CDR3 coding sequence is TGTGCCAGCAGCTTACACTTTTCCCCCTACAATGAGCAGTTCTTC.

V gene TRBV5-4 combines with J gene TRBJ2-1; D gene unclear. Trimming cost V 0 bases and J 4 bases, with 5 bases left between them. CDR3 length equals 13 residues. Germline CDR1 and CDR2: SGHNT and YYREEE (reference sequence). CDR3 amino acids: CASSLVTYNEQFF. DNA of the CDR3: TGTGCCAGCAGCTTGGTCACTTACAATGAGCAGTTCTTC.

This chain connects TRBV30 to TRBJ2-3; 10 bases are a match to TRBD1. This CDR3 has 15 residues. V dropped 4 bases and J dropped 3; count of bases not matched to a gene: 7. The germline gives CDR1 GTSNPN, CDR2 SVGIG (reference sequence). CDR3 sequence: CAWTHEGQGTDTQYF. The CDR3 nucleotides are TGTGCCTGGACCCACGAGGGACAGGGGACAGATACGCAGTATTTT.

This clone was recorded once. V is TRBV5-1 and J is TRBJ1-2, with 8 nucleotides matching TRBD1. CDR3 length: 15 amino acids. V trimming: 4 bases; J trimming: 1 base; junction bases outside the gene matches: 6. Germline lookup yields CDR1 SGHRS and CDR2 YFSETQ. CDR3 sequence: CASSRDRGRNYGYTF. As DNA, the CDR3 is TGCGCCAGCAGCCGAGACAGGGGACGTAACTATGGCTACACCTTC.

The rearrangement links TRBV21-1 to TRBJ1-1; TRBD1, the D gene given by the table, was not confirmed from the DNA. TRBV21-1 corresponds to a pseudogene. This CDR3 region has 14 residues. The CDR3 loop is CASGQGEKNTEAFF. The CDR3 DNA reads as TGTGCCAGCGGCCAGGGGGAAAAGAACACTGAAGCTTTCTTT.

The chain recombines TRBV11-2 with TRBJ1-4, with a possible D match to TRBD1 (5 bases). Trimming cost V 3 bases and J 7 bases, with 12 bases left between them. The germline gives CDR1 SGHAT, CDR2 FQNNGV. The CDR3 totals 14 residues. The DNA for the CDR3 is TGTGCCAGCAGCTTCGGGGGGATCAGTGAAAAACTGTTTTTT. It is translated as CASSFGGISEKLFF. Drawing the rest from reference TRBV11-2 and TRBJ1-4, the complete variable domain is EAGVAQSPRYKIIEKRQSVAFWCNPISGHATLYWYQQILGQGPKLLIQFQNNGVVDDSQLPKDRFSAERLKGVDSTLKIQPAKLEDSAVYLCASSFGGISEKLFFGSGTQLSVL.

V is TRBV25-1 and J is TRBJ1-1, with D tentatively TRBD1 (6 bases). Trimming cost V 7 bases and J 1 base, with 10 bases left between them. The CDR3 runs to 13 residues. Germline loops: CDR1 MGHDK, CDR2 SYGVNS. The CDR3 nucleotides are TGTGCCAGCAACTTACAGGGGAACACTGAAGCTTTCTTT. This sequence encodes CASNLQGNTEAFF. The whole variable domain, filled in from reference TRBV25-1 and TRBJ1-1, reads EADIYQTPRYLVIGTGKKITLECSQTMGHDKMYWYQQDPGMELHLIHYSYGVNSTEKGDLSSESTVSRIRTEHFPLTLESARPSHTSQYLCASNLQGNTEAFFGQGTRLTVV.

V usage is TRBV11-2 and J usage is TRBJ2-7; D might be TRBD2 (6 bases). The V gene lost 1 base and the J gene lost 2 bases, with 9 bases spanning the gap. This CDR3 is 14 amino acids long. Germline V CDR1 and CDR2: SGHAT, FQNNGV. The CDR3 region is CASSLGGDAYEQYV. The CDR3 coding sequence is TGTGCCAGCAGCTTAGGCGGGGATGCCTACGAGCAGTACGTC.

This clone was observed once. V gene TRBV19 combines with J gene TRBJ1-1, with D uncertain. Germline lookup yields CDR1 LNHDA and CDR2 SQIVND (reference sequence). The CDR3 is 13 residues long. Trimming cost V 2 bases and J 1 base, with 5 bases left between them. The CDR3 DNA sequence: TGTGCCAGTAGTATAAGCCCGAACACTGAAGCTTTCTTT. Encoded protein: CASSISPNTEAFF.

The rearrangement links TRBV3-1 (or the pseudogene TRBV3-2) to TRBJ2-1; 9 bases are shared with TRBD2. The germline V gene has CDR1 LGHDT and CDR2 YNNKEL (reference sequence). The J segment lost 6 bases and the V segment lost 4 bases, leaving 4 bases of the junction unmatched. There are 14 residues in the CDR3. In nucleotides, the CDR3 is TGTGCCAGCAGCCCTAGCGGGGCCATCAATGAGCAGTTCTTC. As protein: CASSPSGAINEQFF.

The chain uses TRBV14 and TRBJ2-2, with 7 bases lining up with TRBD2. Germline V gene data show CDR1 as SGHDN and CDR2 as FVKESK. Germline trimming cut 4 bases from V and 0 bases from J; bases unmatched to any gene: 5. The CDR3 is 16 residues long. The CDR3 region has the DNA TGTGCCAGCAGCCTCTTGGGAGGGACGAACACCGGGGAGCTGTTTTTT. Protein product: CASSLLGGTNTGELFF. The variable domain in full, with the rest retrieved from reference TRBV14 and TRBJ2-2, is EAGVTQFPSHSVIEKGQTVTLRCDPISGHDNLYWYRRVMGKEIKFLLHFVKESKQDESGMPNNRFLAERTGGTYSTLKVQPAELEDSGVYFCASSLLGGTNTGELFFGEGSRLTVL.

The V call is TRBV11-1, the J call TRBJ2-2; 9 bases are shared with TRBD2. The CDR3 is 17 amino acids. J gave up 7 bases and V 0 bases, and 9 bases lay outside the gene matches. CDR1 is SGHAT and CDR2 is FQDESV in the germline V gene (reference sequence). The CDR3 region has the DNA TGTGCCAGCAGCTTAGCGCCTAGCGGGGTGTTCAACGGGGAGCTGTTTTTT. It translates to CASSLAPSGVFNGELFF.

This clone was observed a few times. The chain has TRBV5-1 and TRBJ1-2; tentatively, D is TRBD1 (5 bases). There are 15 residues in the CDR3. V gave up 4 bases and J gave up 8 bases, with 21 bases separating them. Germline lookup yields CDR1 SGHRS and CDR2 YFSETQ. CDR3 bases: TGCGCCAGCAGCCCTTCGGCAGGGAGGTATGAGGGCTACACCTTC. Translating it yields CASSPSAGRYEGYTF. The full variable domain, in which reference TRBV5-1 and TRBJ1-2 provide the parts outside the CDR3, is KAGVTQTPRYLIKTRGQQVTLSCSPISGHRSVSWYQQTPGQGLQFLFEYFSETQRNKGNFPGRFSGRQFSNSRSEMNVSTLELGDSALYLCASSPSAGRYEGYTFGSGTRLTVV.

The chain recombines TRBV6-5 with TRBJ1-1; TRBD1 matches at 7 bases. Germline V gene sequence: CDR1 MNHEY, CDR2 SVGAGI. The V and J ends lost 2 bases and 0 bases, in that order; junction bases with no gene match: 3. The CDR3 sequence is 15 residues long. The CDR3 here is CASSYRGPMNTEAFF. CDR3 DNA sequence: TGTGCCAGCAGTTACAGGGGGCCAATGAACACTGAAGCTTTCTTT.

The chain uses TRBV11-2 and TRBJ1-1, with no clear D. V was pared by 5 bases and J by 5 bases, with 9 bases between. This CDR3 region has 12 residues. In germline, CDR1 is SGHAT, CDR2 FQNNGV. The CDR3 DNA reads TGTGCCAGCAGCCCCTCGAGGACTGAAGCTTTCTTT. Its translation is CASSPSRTEAFF. The full variable domain, rest sourced from reference TRBV11-2 and TRBJ1-1, is EAGVAQSPRYKIIEKRQSVAFWCNPISGHATLYWYQQILGQGPKLLIQFQNNGVVDDSQLPKDRFSAERLKGVDSTLKIQPAKLEDSAVYLCASSPSRTEAFFGQGTRLTVV.

The chain combines TRBV12-5 with TRBJ2-5; TRBD1 aligns across 11 bases. This CDR3 comprises 15 residues. V shed 7 bases, J shed 4 bases, and the junction held 8 bases outside the gene matches. The germline V gene encodes CDR1 LGHNT and CDR2 FRNRAP. CDR3 in amino acids: CASALGQGGAETQYF. The CDR3 bases are TGTGCTAGTGCCCTGGGACAGGGGGGCGCAGAGACCCAGTACTTC.

This clone appeared once. This rearrangement joins TRBV24-1 to TRBJ1-1, with a tentative D call TRBD1 (6 bases). The CDR3 runs 15 residues. Trimming cost V 5 bases and J 4 bases, with 16 bases left between them. Germline CDR1 reads KGHDR; CDR2 reads SFDVKD. The CDR3 DNA follows: TGTGCCACCAGTGCACCCAGCCGGGGGGCCACTGAAGCTTTCTTT. Its protein product is CATSAPSRGATEAFF.

As for this clone: Other DNA variants within this sample encode the same CDR3. The chain recombines TRBV7-2 with TRBJ2-5, with TRBD2 identical over 8 bases. CDR3 length: 14 residues. V was clipped by 2 bases and J by 5 bases; unmatched bases: 4. CDR1 SGHTA and CDR2 FQGNSA come from the germline V gene. CDR3: CASSLRGGVETQYF. CDR3 nucleotides: TGTGCCAGCAGCTTACGGGGGGGCGTGGAGACCCAGTACTTC. The complete variable domain, with remaining parts taken from reference TRBV7-2 and TRBJ2-5, reads GAGVSQSPSNKVTEKGKDVELRCDPISGHTALYWYRQSLGQGLEFLIYFQGNSAPDKSGLPSDRFSAERTGGSVSTLTIQRTQQEDSAVYLCASSLRGGVETQYFGPGTRLLVL.

V and J are TRBV2 and TRBJ1-2; D is perhaps TRBD1 (6 bases). V was shortened by 5 bases and J by 3 bases, with 13 bases between the two germline ends. This CDR3 has 14 amino acids. Germline CDR1 reads SNHLY; CDR2 reads FYNNEI. The CDR3 region has the DNA TGTGCCAGCAGTCAACAGGGTATTGACTATGGCTACACCTTC. This gives the protein CASSQQGIDYGYTF.

V usage is TRBV19 and J usage is TRBJ1-4; D is undetermined. V gave up 3 bases and J gave up 3 bases, with 11 bases separating them. Germline CDR1 LNHDA, CDR2 SQIVND (reference sequence). The CDR3 runs to 15 residues. Here the CDR3 reads CASSIGGTANEKLFF. CDR3 bases: TGTGCCAGTAGTATCGGAGGTACAGCTAATGAAAAACTGTTTTTT.